The clone carrying this T cell receptor beta chain was detected a few times. Its target is not known. The time point was: pre-sensitization, week 0. Stated treatment: therapeutic diphenylcyclopropenone sensitization with weekly scalp DPC. The data are from a study of human T cells and chemical hapten exposure. Study-wide results and caveats: More PT1 expanded TCRs went with higher patch test scores.

Via MiXCR, TCRdb re-called the RACE reads, giving one row per CDR3 protein. The sample contains about 110,000 distinct CDR3 sequences, 9% to 15% of which appear only once. The sequence came from a woman aged 50 to 60 with alopecia areata. Some clones in this sample may be carry-over from other donors' samples. Sequences were derived from whole blood, sampled in connection with sensitization to the hapten diphenylcyclopropenone (DPC).

CDR3 coding DNA: TGTGCCAGCCCCGGGACCGCCTACGAGCAGTACTTC. As protein: CASPGTAYEQYF. The chain links TRBV19 to TRBJ2-7; TRBD1 or TRBD2 may be the D gene (5 bases each). The CDR3 contains 12 residues. The germline V and J ends were trimmed by 9 bases and 2 bases, with 11 bases remaining between them. Germline V lookup: CDR1 LNHDA, CDR2 SQIVND (reference sequence).